This T cell receptor (beta chain) was captured in a study of blood T cell repertoires in COVID-19. Background on the study: The study drew acute and convalescent COVID-19 samples from the United States, Italy and Spain. Sources were T cells, B-cell-depleted T cells, or PBMCs; the material itself was cDNA or gDNA.

Cohort 3 donors counted as recovered after two negative PCRs, clearance, or resolved symptoms. This clone was seen just once. CDR1 and CDR2 from the germline V gene are WNHNN and SYGVQD (reference sequence). V dropped 2 bases and J dropped 7; count of bases not matched to a gene: 6. The CDR3 consists of 15 residues. Libraries were prepared by immunoSEQ multiplex PCR; TCRdb keeps only in-frame clonotypes and omits some of them. This table holds 200,000 to 250,000 clones, 70% to 90% found once. Sequencing input: PBMCs or T cells enriched from blood (not recorded which). V and J are TRBV10-1 and TRBJ2-1; TRBD2 aligns across 9 bases. The receptor's source is a man aged 25-40 years who had recovered from COVID-19. The CDR3 loop is CASSEASGMGNEQFF. CDR3 bases: TGCGCCAGCAGTGAGGCTAGCGGGATGGGTAATGAGCAGTTCTTC.